This T cell receptor (beta chain) is drawn from a study of blood T cell repertoires in COVID-19. Germline CDR1 is SGHTS and CDR2 is YDEGEE. This CDR3 has 18 residues. V shed 0 bases and J shed 2 bases, with 17 bases lying between them. Here immunoSEQ multiplex PCR was the method, and the copy in TCRdb shows in-frame clones only, minus some. The table lists roughly 20,000 clones, about 90% of them singletons. The clonotype comes from an elderly woman with active COVID-19. The V call is TRBV5-8, the J call TRBJ1-4, with D uncertain. What was sequenced was peripheral blood. CDR3 coding DNA: TGTGCCAGCAGCTTGGTGGTGGGGATCGGCGGGACTAATGAAAAACTGTTTTTT. It translates to CASSLVVGIGGTNEKLFF.